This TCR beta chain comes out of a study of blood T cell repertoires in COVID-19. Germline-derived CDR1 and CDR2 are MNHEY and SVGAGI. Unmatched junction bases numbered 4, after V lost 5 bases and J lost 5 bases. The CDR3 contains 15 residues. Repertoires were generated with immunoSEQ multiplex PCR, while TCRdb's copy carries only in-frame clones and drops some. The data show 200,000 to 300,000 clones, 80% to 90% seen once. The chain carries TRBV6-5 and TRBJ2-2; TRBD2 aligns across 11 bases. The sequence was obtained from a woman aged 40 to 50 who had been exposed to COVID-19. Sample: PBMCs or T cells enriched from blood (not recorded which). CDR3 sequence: CASSRLAGQTGELFF. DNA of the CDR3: TGTGCCAGCAGTAGACTAGCGGGACAGACCGGGGAGCTGTTTTTT.